This TCR beta chain came from a study of CD8+ T cells in alopecia areata. The CDR3 totals 15 residues. Germline V lookup: CDR1 LGHNA, CDR2 YNFKEQ. Trimming removed 3 bases from V and 0 bases from J, with 11 bases in between. Extraction of RNA preceded its reverse transcription into cDNA, which served as the sequencing template. TCRdb's copy holds only in-frame clones and misses some; the assay was immunoSEQ multiplex PCR. The sample has 90,000 to 150,000 clones; around two fifths are singletons. The sequencing sample was made of CD4+ T cells sorted from blood. The chain employs TRBV4-2 and TRBJ2-5; perhaps TRBD2 as D (6 bases). This receptor was obtained from a human donor with alopecia areata. The CDR3 DNA sequence: TGTGCCAGCAGCCAGGGGACTGGATACCAAGAGACCCAGTACTTC. Protein sequence: CASSQGTGYQETQYF.